The sample holds many counts of the clone carrying this TCR beta chain. Its cognate antigen is unknown. With 2 bases clipped from V and 3 bases from J, the junction kept 4 bases outside the gene matches. Per germline, CDR1 KGHSH and CDR2 LQKENI. The CDR3 sequence is 14 residues long. TCRbeta library construction was performed incorporating unique molecular identifiers. TCRdb fed the PCR reads into MiXCR, producing one record per CDR3 protein. This table holds 500,000 to 650,000 distinct CDR3 sequences, 10% to 15% found once. This specimen comes from a study of T-cell reconstitution after alpha-beta-depleted transplantation in children. General study points: T-cell numbers and diversity one year post-transplant derived largely from freshly generated T cells. Reports say that about two months after transplant, the alpha-beta T cells came out of several hundred graft clones that had expanded.

Sequencing was performed on PBMCs, mostly from graft donor cells, taken 360 days after TCRalphabeta/CD19-depleted stem cell transplant. This receptor was identified in a male patient between 10 and 17 years old who had a stem cell transplant for acute myeloid leukemia, so the T cells may come from the graft donor. This chain connects TRBV18 to TRBJ2-7, with 7 bases that match TRBD1. This CDR3 reads CASSPTGVSYEQYF. In nucleotides, the CDR3 is TGTGCCAGCTCACCAACAGGGGTGAGCTACGAGCAGTACTTC.